Sequencing of this T cell receptor beta chain was carried out in a study of radiation and T cells in renal cell carcinoma. The repertoire was sequenced with immunoSEQ multiplex PCR; TCRdb's copy has only in-frame clones and lacks some. The data hold about 16,000 clones, with around two thirds observed a single time. Sample treatment: treatment-naive control, cytoreductive nephrectomy. Sequenced control tumors were from under 13 males and a handful of females, median age roughly 61. Findings and limits, study-wide: Only small tumor regions of roughly 1 g were sampled.

Comment on this clone: Its specificity is not known.

This receptor was obtained from a man between 60 and 75 years old with renal cell carcinoma. The sample was tumor tissue, taken from a patient whose treatment was nephrectomy without radiotherapy.

This chain's CDR3 is CASSLAQTTGRGETQYF. The CDR3 nucleotides are TGCGCCAGCAGCTTGGCCCAAACGACAGGGAGAGGGGAGACCCAGTACTTC. The chain has TRBV5-1 and TRBJ2-5, with 7 positions matching TRBD1. V dropped 0 bases and J dropped 5; count of bases not matched to a gene: 13. The germline CDR1 and CDR2 sequences are SGHRS and YFSETQ. The CDR3 has 17 amino acids.